Below are 16 T cell receptor beta chains sequenced from a single sample in a study of CD8+ T cells in alopecia areata. Isolated RNA was reverse transcribed into cDNA used as the sequencing template. Profiling relied on immunoSEQ multiplex PCR, and the TCRdb table lists in-frame clones only, not all of them. This table has some 170,000 clones, less than 75% appearing once. This material consisted of CD8+ T cells sorted from blood, taken at week 0. The receptor set was obtained from a human donor with alopecia areata.

V gene TRBV28 combines with J gene TRBJ2-5, with a possible D match to TRBD1 (5 bases). This CDR3 region has 12 residues. Per germline, CDR1 MDHEN and CDR2 SYDVKM. V dropped 8 bases and J dropped 2 bases, with 9 bases sitting between them. The DNA of the CDR3 is TGTGCCAGCCAGCAGGGACAAGAGACCCAGTACTTC. It codes for CASQQGQETQYF.

V gene TRBV28 combines with J gene TRBJ1-2; D unresolved. V dropped 3 bases and J dropped 3 bases, with 8 bases sitting between them. CDR1 is MDHEN, CDR2 SYDVKM, per germline. The CDR3 extends over 13 amino acids. The chain's CDR3 is CASSFAKDYGYTF. The CDR3, as DNA: TGTGCCAGCAGTTTTGCCAAGGACTATGGCTACACCTTC.

This clone was picked up one time. This sequence joins TRBV5-6 and TRBJ2-2; D is uncertain. Germline V gene data show CDR1 as SGHDT and CDR2 as YYEEEE. The germline V and J ends were trimmed by 4 bases and 9 bases, with 7 bases remaining between them. This CDR3 spans 11 amino acids. CDR3 amino acids: CASSIGWELFF. DNA of the CDR3: TGTGCCAGCAGCATCGGGTGGGAGCTGTTTTTT.

The V gene is TRBV29-1, the J gene TRBJ2-1; no reliable D call. CDR1 and CDR2 (germline): SQVTM, ANQGSEA. The V end lost 1 base, the J end lost 7 bases, and 5 bases lay between the germline ends. The CDR3 spans 11 residues. CDR3 in amino acids: CSVEGINEQFF. In DNA form, the CDR3 reads TGCAGCGTTGAAGGGATAAATGAGCAGTTCTTC.

In regard to this clone: A junction end diverges from the germline sequence, so it may reflect a read error. The chain couples TRBV7-8 to TRBJ2-1, with 9 bases lining up with TRBD2. Germline-derived CDR1 and CDR2 are SGHVS and FQNEAQ. This CDR3 region has 15 residues. The CDR3 DNA reads TGTGCCAGCAGATTAGTAACTAGCGGGTACAATGAGCAGTTCTTC. Translated, it gives CASRLVTSGYNEQFF. Complete variable domain (other parts from reference TRBV7-8 and TRBJ2-1): GAGVSQSPRYKVAKRGQDVALRCDPISGHVSLFWYQQALGQGPEFLTYFQNEAQLDKSGLPSDRFFAERPEGSVSTLKIQRTQQEDSAVYLCASRLVTSGYNEQFFGPGTRLTVL.

This clone was counted between two and nine times. The chain carries TRBV29-1 and TRBJ1-5; 7 bases fit TRBD1. J lost 5 bases, V lost 6 bases, and 7 bases had no gene match. The CDR3 is 13 amino acids. Germline CDR1 and CDR2: SQVTM and ANQGSEA. CDR3: CSVGDSQDQPQHF. The CDR3 DNA reads as TGCAGCGTAGGGGACAGCCAGGATCAGCCCCAGCATTTT. The full variable domain, completed using reference TRBV29-1 and TRBJ1-5, is SAVISQKPSRDICQRGTSLTIQCQVDSQVTMMFWYRQQPGQSLTLIATANQGSEATYESGFVIDKFPISRPNLTFSTLTVSNMSPEDSSIYLCSVGDSQDQPQHFGDGTRLSIL.

The chain joins TRBV30 to TRBJ2-5, with TRBD1 as a possible D gene (5 bases). V dropped 5 bases and J dropped 10 bases, with 14 bases sitting between them. The length of the CDR3 is 11 residues. Germline CDR1 is GTSNPN and CDR2 is SVGIG (reference sequence). CDR3 region: CAWDQGLGQYF. CDR3 nucleotides: TGTGCCTGGGATCAGGGTCTTGGCCAGTACTTC.

This clone was seen a single time. The rearrangement uses TRBV7-9 and TRBJ1-5, with D unresolved. Trimming removed 1 base from V and 5 bases from J, with 9 bases in between. Looked up from germline, CDR1 is SEHNR and CDR2 is FQNEAQ (reference sequence). The CDR3 spans 14 residues. CDR3: CASSLVGPDQPQHF. CDR3 coding DNA: TGTGCCAGCAGCTTAGTTGGGCCTGATCAGCCCCAGCATTTT.

The V call is TRBV9, the J call TRBJ1-1; D possibly corresponds to TRBD1 (5 bases). This CDR3 spans 13 amino acids. Per the germline V gene, CDR1 is SGDLS and CDR2 is YYNGEE. The V and J ends lost 1 base and 4 bases respectively, with 8 bases between them. The CDR3 DNA sequence: TGTGCCAGCAGCGTAACCACAGGCACTGAAGCTTTCTTT. As protein: CASSVTTGTEAFF.

Only a few counts were recorded for this clone. The rearrangement links TRBV12-5 to TRBJ1-6; D gene unclear. The CDR3 length is 16 residues. Germline loops: CDR1 LGHNT, CDR2 FRNRAP. With 2 bases removed from V and 5 bases from J, the gap between germline ends came to 13 bases. In DNA, the CDR3 is TGTGCTAGTGGTTTGTCCCGCTACACGGATAATTCACCCCTCCACTTT. Residues: CASGLSRYTDNSPLHF.

The rearrangement joins TRBV2 to TRBJ2-1; the D gene could be TRBD1 or TRBD2 (7 bases each). Per the germline V gene, CDR1 is SNHLY and CDR2 is FYNNEI. V shed 7 bases and J shed 5 bases, with 18 bases lying between them. This CDR3 spans 15 amino acids. As DNA, the CDR3 is TGTGCCAGCACCCCCTGGACTAGGGGGCACAATGAGCAGTTCTTC. Translation: CASTPWTRGHNEQFF.

The rearrangement links TRBV5-6 to TRBJ2-7, with D tentatively TRBD2 (6 bases). The germline gives CDR1 SGHDT, CDR2 YYEEEE. The V gene lost 2 bases and the J gene lost 0 bases, with 9 bases spanning the gap. The CDR3 has 14 amino acids. The DNA of the CDR3 is TGTGCCAGCAGCTTCGGCGGGGACTCCTACGAGCAGTACTTC. Translated, it gives CASSFGGDSYEQYF.

In DNA form, the CDR3 reads TGTGCCAGCACGTCCGGCGGATATTCACCCCTCCACTTT. Encoded protein: CASTSGGYSPLHF. This chain connects TRBV25-1 to TRBJ1-6; D is undetermined. Germline CDR1 reads MGHDK; CDR2 reads SYGVNS. Trimming cost V 7 bases and J 8 bases, with 12 bases left between them. CDR3 size: 13 residues.

The V call is TRBV15, the J call TRBJ1-2, with no clear D. Germline V gene lookup returns CDR1 LNHNV and CDR2 YYDKDF (reference sequence). The CDR3 covers 17 residues. Trimming removed 1 base from V and 2 bases from J, with 17 bases in between. The CDR3 region is CATSRVAGGWTNYGYTF. The CDR3 DNA is TGTGCCACCAGCAGAGTGGCAGGAGGGTGGACCAACTATGGCTACACCTTC.

V gene TRBV29-1 combines with J gene TRBJ1-2, with D unclear. Germline V CDR1 and CDR2: SQVTM, ANQGSEA. The CDR3 consists of 11 residues. Trimming took 2 bases from V and 4 from J, leaving 5 bases between them. As DNA, the CDR3 is TGCAGCGTTGAACCGGGCTATGGCTACACCTTC. This encodes CSVEPGYGYTF.

V usage is TRBV4-1 and J usage is TRBJ1-2, with TRBD1 as a possible D gene (6 bases). Trimming shortened V by 0 bases and J by 4 bases, and 18 bases separated the two germline ends. This CDR3 has 17 amino acids. Looked up from germline, CDR1 is MGHRA and CDR2 is YSYEKL. The CDR3: CASSQESRGGNPYGYTF. The CDR3 DNA is TGCGCCAGCAGCCAAGAGTCTCGTGGGGGCAACCCCTATGGCTACACCTTC.